The sequence of this TCR beta chain was determined in a study of identical twins. This clonotype was picked up many times. Its antigen is unidentified. CDR3 size: 16 residues. The V end was cut by 7 bases, the J end by 0 bases, with 16 bases between. Germline V lookup: CDR1 DFQATT, CDR2 SNEGSKA (reference sequence). Findings of the study overall: Insertions ran lower in abundant cord blood beta clonotypes, though not in memory repertoires. Researchers reported excess low generation probability among twin-shared out-of-frame alpha sequences.

The authors used template switching to add a universal primer site and gave cDNA unique molecular identifiers. MiXCR was run by TCRdb on the 5' RACE reads, yielding one entry per CDR3 protein. The sample holds 200,000 to 300,000 distinct CDR3 sequences; approximately 7% are singletons and the top ten take 3.5% to 4%. Healthy Caucasian individuals made up all the donors. These same data were also listed under a study on yellow fever vaccine responses in identical twins.

This clonotype was obtained from a woman younger than 30 in good health. This chain links TRBV20-1 with TRBJ2-6; a weak D match, TRBD2 (6 bases). Sequenced material: memory (CD45RO+) T cells sorted from blood. CDR3 in DNA: TGCAGTGTTACCGTTGGCGGGGCCTCTGGGGCCAACGTCCTGACTTTC. Translated: CSVTVGGASGANVLTF.